These T cell receptor beta chains were read from a single sample in a study of T-cell reconstitution after alpha-beta-depleted transplantation in children. TCRdb redid the calling of the PCR reads with MiXCR, one entry per CDR3 protein. Of 300,000 or so distinct CDR3 sequences detected, approximately 23% appear once; the ten largest clones hold roughly 11%. Here the sequenced sample was PBMCs, mostly from graft donor cells, taken 180 days after TCRalphabeta/CD19-depleted stem cell transplant. The source of these receptors is a male patient between 5 and 17 years old who had a stem cell transplant for acute lymphoblastic leukemia, so the T cells may come from the graft donor. Each CDR3 is given with its conserved first and last residue. Each record gives: V gene, clone size, D gene, J gene, CDR3 DNA, CDR3 protein. A D gene is named only where the DNA matches it firmly. Only some rows state a clone size, as once, few, many or a class for expanded clones.

TRBV6-5	-	-	TRBJ2-2	TGTGCCAGCAGTTACTCGTATGCCGGGGAGCTGTTTTTT	CASSYSYAGELFF
TRBV25-1	-	-	TRBJ2-5	TGTGCCAGCAGCAGGGGGGGGACCCAGTACTTC	CASSRGGTQYF
TRBV6-5	few	-	TRBJ1-2	TGTGCCAGCAGTTATTTGGGCCTCAGTGGGGATGGCTACACCTTC	CASSYLGLSGDGYTF
TRBV5-1	few	-	TRBJ2-1	TGCGCCAGCAGCTTGCGCCACATGTGGCCTTATAATGAGCAGTTCTTC	CASSLRHMWPYNEQFF
TRBV4-1	few	-	TRBJ1-1	TGCGCCAGCAGCCAAGACGGCTTGAACACTGAAGCTTTCTTT	CASSQDGLNTEAFF
TRBV27	few	-	TRBJ2-3	TGTGCCAGCAGTTTATTTTCCGGGAGCACAGATACGCAGTATTTT	CASSLFSGSTDTQYF
TRBV29-1	few	-	TRBJ1-2	TGCAGCCAAAGCAGGGACAACTATGGCTACACCTTC	CSQSRDNYGYTF
TRBV7-8	few	-	TRBJ2-3	TGTGCCAGCAGCTTATTGGGGGGAGCCAGCACAGATACGCAGTATTTT	CASSLLGGASTDTQYF
TRBV4-1	few	TRBD2	TRBJ2-1	TGCGCCAGCAGCCAGGAGAGACTAGCGGGAGGTGGGGAGCAGTTCTTC	CASSQERLAGGGEQFF
TRBV20-1	-	TRBD2	TRBJ2-5	TGCAGTGCTAGAGCAGCGGCTAGCGGGAAAGGTTCTGTTGAGACCCAGTACTTC	CSARAAASGKGSVETQYF
TRBV29-1	-	-	TRBJ2-2	TGCAGCGCGAGGCGGGCCGGGGAGCTGTTTTTT	CSARRAGELFF
TRBV7-6	-	TRBD1	TRBJ1-6	TGTGCCAGCAGCTCCCCAGGGGGACATAATTCACCCCTCCACTTT	CASSSPGGHNSPLHF
TRBV4-1	few	-	TRBJ2-1	TGCGCCAGCAGCCACCTGGGCAGGGGTTACTCCTACAATGAGCAGTTCTTC	CASSHLGRGYSYNEQFF
TRBV5-1	few	-	TRBJ2-5	TGCGCCAGCAGCTTGTTCGAAGAGACCCAGTACTTC	CASSLFEETQYF
TRBV5-1	-	TRBD2	TRBJ2-1	TGCGCCAGCTGCTCGAACCTCTGGGTAGCGGGAGATTCCTACAATGAGCAGTTCTTC	CASCSNLWVAGDSYNEQFF
TRBV12-3/TRBV12-4	-	-	TRBJ2-7	TGTGCCAGCAGCCTAGTAGCATGGCCCTACGAGCAGTACTTC	CASSLVAWPYEQYF
TRBV20-1	many	TRBD1	TRBJ2-7	TGCAGTGCTAGACCCCCCGGGACAGGGGGAATTGGCGAGCAGTACTTC	CSARPPGTGGIGEQYF
TRBV2	-	TRBD1	TRBJ2-7	TGTGCCAGCAGCAGCACAGGGGATAAGGGGGACTACGAGCAGTACTTC	CASSSTGDKGDYEQYF
TRBV10-3	few	-	TRBJ2-7	TGTGCCATCAGTGAGTCCTTGGGGAGGGGGAACTACGAGCAGTACTTC	CAISESLGRGNYEQYF
TRBV12-3/TRBV12-4	-	-	TRBJ1-5	TGTGCCAGCAGTTTCGGGGGGGCGCGGCAGCCCCAGCATTTT	CASSFGGARQPQHF
TRBV20-1	few	-	TRBJ2-3	TGCAGTGCTCCCGGTGCCCTCACAGATACGCAGTATTTT	CSAPGALTDTQYF
TRBV5-1	-	-	TRBJ1-1	TGCGCCAGCAGCCCCTTGCTCCAGATGAACACTGAAGCTTTCTTT	CASSPLLQMNTEAFF
TRBV6-1	-	-	TRBJ1-4	TGTGCCAGCGGTAGCAAGGACAGCCTTAATGAAAAACTGTTTTTT	CASGSKDSLNEKLFF
TRBV2	few	TRBD1	TRBJ1-2	TGTGCCAGCAGGGGGACAGGGGATGGCTACACCTTC	CASRGTGDGYTF
TRBV20-1	-	-	TRBJ1-2	TGCAGTGCTAGAGAGACAGACTATGGCTACACCTTC	CSARETDYGYTF
TRBV20-1	few	TRBD2	TRBJ2-1	TGCAGTGCTCCGCCTAGCGGGAGGGCCTACAATGAGCAGTTCTTC	CSAPPSGRAYNEQFF
TRBV20-1	few	-	TRBJ2-7	TGCAGTGCTAGAGATCTGGCAGGGGGGCCTTACGAGCAGTACTTC	CSARDLAGGPYEQYF
TRBV5-1	-	-	TRBJ1-1	TGCGCCAGCAGCTTGTTCCCCACCTCTAACACTGAAGCTTTCTTT	CASSLFPTSNTEAFF
TRBV11-2	few	-	TRBJ2-3	TGTGCCAGCAGGCGTGGGGGGGCGATACCCTGGGTTGGGAATACGCAGTATTTT	CASRRGGAIPWVGNTQYF
TRBV3-1	-	TRBD2	TRBJ2-2	TGTGCCAGCAGTCCACTAGCGGGAGGAGTCGGGGAGCTGTTTTTT	CASSPLAGGVGELFF
TRBV11-1	-	-	TRBJ2-7	TGTGCCAGCGGCAATCGGGACCGCAGCTACGAGCAGTACTTC	CASGNRDRSYEQYF
TRBV4-2	-	TRBD2	TRBJ2-7	TGTGCCAGCAGCCAGACGACTAGCGTCTCCTACGAGCAGTACTTC	CASSQTTSVSYEQYF
TRBV10-3	-	-	TRBJ2-3	TGTGCCATCAGTGAGCAACTCAAACCGGGTTACACAGATACGCAGTGTTTT	CAISEQLKPGYTDTQCF
TRBV7-7	few	-	TRBJ2-1	TGTGCCAGCAGCTTAGCCGAGTCTATGGAGCAGTTCTTC	CASSLAESMEQFF
TRBV28	-	-	TRBJ2-6	TGTGCCAGCAGCGAGGGATGGGTCTCTGGGGCCAACGTCCTGACTTTC	CASSEGWVSGANVLTF
TRBV7-8	-	-	TRBJ2-7	TGTGCCAGCAGCCGTCGACAGGTTTACTCCTACGAGCAGTACTTC	CASSRRQVYSYEQYF
TRBV28	-	-	TRBJ2-2	TGTGCCAGCAGTCCCAGCCACAAACGGGGGGAGCTGTTTTTT	CASSPSHKRGELFF
TRBV5-1	-	TRBD2	TRBJ2-5	TGCGCCAGCAGCTTGGGACTAGCGGGAGATTGGGCAGAGACCCAGTACTTC	CASSLGLAGDWAETQYF
TRBV2	-	TRBD2	TRBJ2-3	TGTGCCAGCAGTAGGGGCCGGCGGGAGGGCGTTACGCAGTATTTT	CASSRGRREGVTQYF
TRBV12-3/TRBV12-4	-	-	TRBJ2-7	TGTGCCAGCACCCCGGACAGCCTTACCTACGAGCAGTACTTC	CASTPDSLTYEQYF
TRBV9	-	-	TRBJ2-3	TGTGCCAGCAGCGTGAGCACAGATACGCAGTATTTT	CASSVSTDTQYF
TRBV5-1	many	-	TRBJ2-1	TGCGCCAGCAGCTTGAACGGGGGGCGAGCGTTTGTTGAGCAGTTCTTC	CASSLNGGRAFVEQFF
TRBV12-1	-	-	TRBJ1-2	TGTGCCAGCCCTCCCGGAGGCGGCTACACCTTC	CASPPGGGYTF
TRBV27	few	-	TRBJ2-1	TGTGCCAGCTCTATTGGTATAGCCCCTTACTTGAATGAGCAGTTCTTC	CASSIGIAPYLNEQFF
TRBV5-6	-	TRBD1	TRBJ2-1	TGTGCCAGCTCCCTCGGACAGGGCTTCGATGAGCAGTTCTTC	CASSLGQGFDEQFF
TRBV14	-	-	TRBJ2-1	TGTGCCAGCAGCCAAGATCAATTCGGGAGAAGGTACAATGAGCAGTTCTTC	CASSQDQFGRRYNEQFF
TRBV6-6	many	-	TRBJ2-3	TGTGCCAGCAGTTGGGACAGCACAGATACGCAGTATTTT	CASSWDSTDTQYF
TRBV7-9	-	-	TRBJ2-1	TGTGCCAGCAGCCTTCTAGCGCTTTCATACAATGAGCAGTTCTTC	CASSLLALSYNEQFF
TRBV6-5	few	TRBD2	TRBJ2-3	TGTGCCAGCAGTTACTCTACTAGCGGGGGCACAGATACGCAGTATTTT	CASSYSTSGGTDTQYF
TRBV19	-	-	TRBJ2-3	TGTGCCAGTAAACCATACGGAATCACAGATACGCAGTATTTT	CASKPYGITDTQYF
TRBV25-1	many	TRBD1	TRBJ2-7	TGTGCCAGCAGTGAAAGCGGGACAGGGGGCAGCGAGCAGTACTTC	CASSESGTGGSEQYF
TRBV29-1	-	-	TRBJ2-1	TGCAGCGTCTCAGATCAACCGGGGGTCTACAATGAGCAGTTCTTC	CSVSDQPGVYNEQFF
TRBV7-9	many	-	TRBJ1-3	TGTGCCAGCAGCCTTTCGGGAAACACCATATATTTT	CASSLSGNTIYF
TRBV7-2	-	-	TRBJ1-1	TGTGCCAGCAGCTTAGTGCCCCCTTCACAGGGTGATACTGAAGCTTTCTTT	CASSLVPPSQGDTEAFF
TRBV5-1	few	TRBD2	TRBJ2-1	TGCGCCAGCAGCTTGGGACTAGCGGGAGGGCCAGATGAGCAGTTCTTC	CASSLGLAGGPDEQFF
TRBV12-3/TRBV12-4	-	TRBD2	TRBJ2-2	TGTGCCAGCAGTCGAAGGCCTAGCGGGAGCTCCGGGGAGCTGTTTTTT	CASSRRPSGSSGELFF
TRBV7-6	-	-	TRBJ1-1	TGTGCCAGCAGCTCCGGCGGGGCTGAAGCTTTCTTT	CASSSGGAEAFF
TRBV6-2/TRBV6-3	-	TRBD2	TRBJ2-1	TGTGCCTGCAGCCCTAGCGGTGCTTCCTACAATGAGCAGTTCTTC	CACSPSGASYNEQFF
TRBV7-2	few	TRBD2	TRBJ2-3	TGTGCCAGCAGCTTCGCCGGACTAGCGGGAGCGTGGGATACGCAGTATTTT	CASSFAGLAGAWDTQYF
TRBV18	-	TRBD1	TRBJ2-7	TGTGCCAGCTCCCTTTCCTATTTGGACAGGCAGGGGAGCTCCTACGAGCAGTACTTC	CASSLSYLDRQGSSYEQYF